The clone carrying this T cell receptor (beta chain) was counted only a few times. The data stem from a study of blood T cell repertoires in COVID-19. Study background: Acute-phase and convalescent COVID-19 samples originated in the United States, Italy and Spain. Sources were T cells, B-cell-depleted T cells, or PBMCs; the material itself was cDNA or gDNA.

Germline V gene lookup returns CDR1 MGHRA and CDR2 YSYEKL. This CDR3 spans 16 amino acids. Trimming stripped 6 bases from V and 6 bases from J, with 23 bases between. In the original processing: Scientists estimated how many nucleated cells there were by amplifying reference gene primers. Here immunoSEQ multiplex PCR was the method, and the copy in TCRdb shows in-frame clones only, minus some. V, J and clone size were drawn from that table, and D and trimming were deduced from the DNA. Of about 260,000 clones detected, 87% appear once; the ten largest clones hold about 1.6%. The sequenced sample was peripheral blood. This sequence was found in a woman aged 40 to 55 who had recovered from COVID-19. The genes are TRBV4-1 and TRBJ1-2, with D maybe TRBD1 (5 bases). CDR3 nucleotide sequence: TGCGCCAGCAGGGCCATTGGAGGGGCAACGGTCCATGGCTACACCTTC. Amino acid sequence: CASRAIGGATVHGYTF.